This record concerns one T cell receptor beta chain sequence. As yet, its antigen is unknown. The data are from a study of T cell repertoires in cytomegalovirus infection. Study details: Newly reported HLA-C-restricted and thoroughly characterized HLA-B-restricted CMV epitopes were employed. Public TCR beta signatures indicated both CMV infection and matching HLA type.

The germline V and J ends were trimmed by 1 base and 2 bases, with 4 bases remaining between them. From germline, CDR1 is DFQATT and CDR2 SNEGSKA (reference sequence). The CDR3 has 12 amino acids. TCRdb processed the reads anew with MiXCR; each CDR3 protein has one entry. The sample has some 500,000 distinct CDR3 sequences, around 30% seen once. Broader study findings: Dominant in the ex vivo response were TCR beta clonotypes restricted by HLA-C and specific for CMV.

Sample: cultured PBMCs, taken from culture after CMV antigen stimulation. The clonotype comes from a human donor in good health (CMV status not recorded). Some clones in this sample may be carry-over from other donors' samples. This chain joins TRBV20-1 and TRBJ2-3; D remains ambiguous. This CDR3 is CSARGATDTQYF. CDR3 DNA: TGCAGTGCTAGAGGCGCCACAGATACGCAGTATTTT.